These T cell receptor beta chains were read from a single sample in a study of blood T cells in healthy people across ages. Using its own MiXCR run on the 5' RACE reads, TCRdb lists one record per CDR3 protein. The table has hundreds of thousands of distinct CDR3 sequences, roughly 50% seen once. The sequenced sample was blood. The receptors originated from a man aged 35 to 55 in good health. CDR3s leave out the opening cysteine and the closing phenylalanine or tryptophan.

TRBJ2-3	TRBV24-1	ATSDRLASSTDTQY
TRBJ2-7	TRBV12-3/TRBV12-4	ASSPVARSSYEQY
TRBJ1-2	TRBV4-2	ASSRGTPSDGYT
TRBJ2-5	TRBV7-3	ASSLNPGTGGAETQY
TRBJ1-2	TRBV2	ASSDTRVGQSSNYGYT
TRBJ2-1	TRBV7-9	ATKLAGGGSYNEQF
TRBJ2-3	TRBV5-1	ASSLEPGGTSVTQY
TRBJ1-5	TRBV9	ASSRANNQPQH
TRBJ2-3	TRBV6-5	ASSRQTSVADTQY
TRBJ1-4	TRBV27	ASSSSFSYEKLF
TRBJ2-5	TRBV27	ASSLLAGVGQETQY
TRBJ1-2	TRBV20-1	SAMGRARQSGYT
TRBJ2-3	TRBV5-1	ASSLRDSLTDTQY
TRBJ2-3	TRBV28	ASSPARGLTDTQY
TRBJ2-7	TRBV29-1	SVERVGVGEPEQY
TRBJ1-2	TRBV7-2	ASSPWTVGAYT
TRBJ1-5	TRBV7-9	ASSVNTGAQH
TRBJ2-7	TRBV20-1	SAHRQGLYEQY
TRBJ2-5	TRBV7-2	ASSTRTSGVLWGETQY
TRBJ2-1	TRBV11-2	ASSAQYNEQF
TRBJ1-5	TRBV7-2	ASSFIHEQPQH
TRBJ2-2	TRBV7-9	ASSLVSQGANTGELF
TRBJ2-7	TRBV25-1	ASSELTDSYEQY
TRBJ2-1	TRBV5-1	ASSSGQGPNNEQF
TRBJ2-1	TRBV7-9	ASSFQGGHNEQF
TRBJ2-5	TRBV20-1	SASRGSQETQY
NA	TRBV11-1	ASSLEGTTNIQY
TRBJ2-2	TRBV6-1	ASRRRSVSGLPHLTGELF
TRBJ1-2	TRBV20-1	SARAGIPNYGYT
TRBJ2-5	TRBV20-1	SARDDRQLVLVETQY
TRBJ2-1	TRBV25-1	ASSTISVSSHPYNEQF
TRBJ1-1	TRBV7-9	ASSPTGLGNTEAF
TRBJ2-3	TRBV20-1	SASSASGGVHTQY
TRBJ2-7	TRBV20-1	SARGGGEDYEQY
TRBJ1-4	TRBV7-9	ASSLDAGSNEKLF
TRBJ2-1	TRBV10-3	AISAAGASEQF
TRBJ2-3	TRBV5-1	ASREGGSTFTDTQY
TRBJ2-3	TRBV7-2	ASSSAGYLTDTQY
TRBJ2-3	TRBV7-2	AGSPGGGYTDTQY
TRBJ2-3	TRBV29-1	SVTFTDTQY
TRBJ2-3	TRBV5-6	ASSLYQTRRTDTQY
TRBJ2-5	TRBV27	ASSVDFREETQY
NA	TRBV7-9	ASSLGAGGNEQY
TRBJ2-5	TRBV7-2	ASSETSGGLETQY
NA	TRBV15	ATSSGGGTQY
TRBJ2-2	TRBV11-2	ASSLIRGGSTGELF
NA	TRBV6-6	ASSFTGVEQY